These 7 T cell receptor beta chains were all obtained from the same sample, sequenced in a study of response to subunit inactivated influenza vaccine. Via MiXCR, TCRdb re-called the RT-PCR reads, giving one row per CDR3 protein. The sample yields roughly 500,000 distinct CDR3 sequences, approximately 17% seen once. The input for sequencing was CD4+ T cells sorted from PBMCs, taken less than 30 months after vaccination. The receptor source for this set is a man aged 50-75 years who received an inactivated influenza vaccine.

The gene calls are TRBV12-3 or TRBV12-4 and TRBJ1-1, with D hard to call. The CDR3 length is 15 residues. V was pared by 2 bases and J by 0 bases, with 10 bases between. This CDR3 reads CASSLTATLNTEAFF. CDR3 in DNA: TGTGCCAGCAGTTTAACTGCGACATTGAACACTGAAGCTTTCTTT.

The V call is TRBV2, the J call TRBJ2-7; D gene ambiguous. With 7 bases removed from V and 1 base from J, the gap between germline ends came to 11 bases. Germline values: CDR1 SNHLY, CDR2 FYNNEI. The CDR3 sequence is 13 residues long. The CDR3 DNA follows: TGTGCCAGCAAATCTAGTTCATCCTACGAGCAGTACTTC. Protein: CASKSSSSYEQYF. Together with reference TRBV2 and TRBJ2-7, the CDR3 gives the full variable domain: EPEVTQTPSHQVTQMGQEVILRCVPISNHLYFYWYRQILGQKVEFLVSFYNNEISEKSEIFDDQFSVERPDGSNFTLKIRSTKLEDSAMYFCASKSSSSYEQYFGPGTRLTVT.

There are many counts of this clonotype. The V and J genes are TRBV29-1 and TRBJ2-1, with TRBD2 matching 14 bases. The CDR3 totals 17 residues. CDR1 and CDR2 (germline): SQVTM, ANQGSEA. V shed 5 bases, J shed 0 bases, and the junction held 6 bases outside the gene matches. The CDR3 nucleotides read TGCAGCGTTTGGGGACTAGCGGGAGTCGGCTCCTACAATGAGCAGTTCTTC. Translating it yields CSVWGLAGVGSYNEQFF.

This clonotype turned up a few times. The V and J genes are TRBV15 and TRBJ2-7, with D possibly being TRBD2 (5 bases). The CDR3 runs to 13 residues. Per germline, CDR1 LNHNV and CDR2 YYDKDF (reference sequence). Trimming took 5 bases from V and 3 from J, leaving 11 bases between them. CDR3 nucleotides: TGTGCCACCAGCGTTATACGGGGCTACGAGCAGTACTTC. Translated: CATSVIRGYEQYF.

This clonotype was counted between two and nine times. The V and J genes are TRBV28 and TRBJ2-2; D tentatively reads TRBD1 or TRBD2 (5 bases each). Germline-derived CDR1 and CDR2 are MDHEN and SYDVKM. The CDR3 runs to 17 residues. V lost 2 bases and J lost 7, with 20 bases in between. Here the CDR3 reads CASSLGLGPSRDGELFF. The CDR3 nucleotides read TGTGCCAGCAGTTTAGGGTTGGGGCCTAGTCGGGACGGGGAGCTGTTTTTT.

This clonotype was recorded at least ten times. The V and J genes are TRBV3-1 and TRBJ2-1; 8 bases fit TRBD2. CDR3 length: 11 residues. Germline CDR1 LGHDT, CDR2 YNNKEL (reference sequence). The J segment lost 10 bases and the V segment lost 8 bases, leaving 4 bases of the junction unmatched. For the CDR3, the DNA is TGTGCCAGCGCAATAGCGGGGGAGCAGTTCTTC. Translated, it gives CASAIAGEQFF.

This clonotype was observed a handful of times. The rearrangement links TRBV6-2 or TRBV6-3 to TRBJ1-1; D is uncertain. V dropped 2 bases and J dropped 7 bases, with 20 bases sitting between them. The CDR3 has 16 amino acids. Germline V gene data show CDR1 as MNHEY and CDR2 as SVGEGT. Written as DNA, the CDR3 is TGTGCCAGCAGTTACAGGAGTCGGCCCCCGGTAGGTGAAGCTTTCTTT. The encoded protein is CASSYRSRPPVGEAFF.